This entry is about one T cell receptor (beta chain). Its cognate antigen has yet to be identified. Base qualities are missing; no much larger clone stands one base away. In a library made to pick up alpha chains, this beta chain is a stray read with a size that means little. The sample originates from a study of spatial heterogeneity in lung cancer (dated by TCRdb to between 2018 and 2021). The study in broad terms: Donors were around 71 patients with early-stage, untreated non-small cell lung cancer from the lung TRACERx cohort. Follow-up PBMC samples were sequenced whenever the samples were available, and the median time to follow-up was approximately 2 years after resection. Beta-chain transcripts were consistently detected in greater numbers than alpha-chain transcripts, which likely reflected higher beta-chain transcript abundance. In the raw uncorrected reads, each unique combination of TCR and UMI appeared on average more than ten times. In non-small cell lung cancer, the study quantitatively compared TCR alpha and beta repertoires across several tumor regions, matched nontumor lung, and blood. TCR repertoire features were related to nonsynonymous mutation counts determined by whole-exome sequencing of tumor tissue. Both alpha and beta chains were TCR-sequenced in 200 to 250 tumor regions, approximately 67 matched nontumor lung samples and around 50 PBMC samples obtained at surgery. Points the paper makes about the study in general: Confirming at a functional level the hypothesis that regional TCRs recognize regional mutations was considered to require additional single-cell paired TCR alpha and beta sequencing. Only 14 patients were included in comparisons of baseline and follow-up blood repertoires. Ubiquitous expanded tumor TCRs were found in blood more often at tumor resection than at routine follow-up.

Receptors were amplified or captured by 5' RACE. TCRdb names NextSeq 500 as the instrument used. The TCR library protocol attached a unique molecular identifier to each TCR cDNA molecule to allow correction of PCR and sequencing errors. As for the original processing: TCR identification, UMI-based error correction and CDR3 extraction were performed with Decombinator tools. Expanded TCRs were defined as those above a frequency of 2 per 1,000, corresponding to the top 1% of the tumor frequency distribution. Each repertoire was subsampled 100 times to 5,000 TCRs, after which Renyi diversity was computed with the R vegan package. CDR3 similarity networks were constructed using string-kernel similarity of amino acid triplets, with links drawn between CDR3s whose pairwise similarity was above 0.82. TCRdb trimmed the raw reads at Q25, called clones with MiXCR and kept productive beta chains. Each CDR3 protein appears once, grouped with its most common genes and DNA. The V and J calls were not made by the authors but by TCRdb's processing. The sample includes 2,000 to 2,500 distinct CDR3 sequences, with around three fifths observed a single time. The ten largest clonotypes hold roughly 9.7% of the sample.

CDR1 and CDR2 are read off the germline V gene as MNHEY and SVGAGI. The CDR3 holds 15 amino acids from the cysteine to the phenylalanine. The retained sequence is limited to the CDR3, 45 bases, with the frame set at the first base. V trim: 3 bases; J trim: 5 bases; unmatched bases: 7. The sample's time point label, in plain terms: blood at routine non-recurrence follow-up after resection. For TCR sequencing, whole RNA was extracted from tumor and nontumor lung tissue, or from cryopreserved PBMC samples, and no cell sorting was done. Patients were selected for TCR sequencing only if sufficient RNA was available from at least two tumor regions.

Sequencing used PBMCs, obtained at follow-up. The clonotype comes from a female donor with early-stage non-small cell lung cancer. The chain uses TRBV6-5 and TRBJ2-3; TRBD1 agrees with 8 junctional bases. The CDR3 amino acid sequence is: CASSYQGAGGDTQYF. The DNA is TGTGCCAGCAGTTATCAGGGGGCAGGGGGAGATACGCAGTATTTT.